This TCR beta chain was identified during a study of low-dose radiotherapy and immunotherapy resistance in tumors. Overall study: The regimen for patients comprised intravenous nivolumab 240 mg every two weeks plus intravenous ipilimumab 1 mg/kg every six weeks. Alpha- and beta-chain coverage of first-strand cDNA came from TRAV- and TRBV-specific primers.

A constant-region primer paired with the V-primer adapter amplified TCRs over about 18 PCR cycles. Each CDR3 protein gets one entry after TCRdb re-called the reads with MiXCR. The profile shows tens of thousands of distinct CDR3 sequences, around 34% of them singletons. Indicated time point: after trial treatment. The treatment denotes: LDRT plus nivolumab, ipilimumab, low-dose cyclophosphamide and aspirin (RACIN trial). Donors, who were enrolled in a single-arm phase I dose-escalation trial, received nivolumab, ipilimumab, aspirin, low-dose cyclophosphamide and low-dose radiotherapy. CDR1 and CDR2 (germline): MNHEY, SVGAGI. Between the trimmed V and J ends, which lost 6 bases and 4 bases, there was a span of 13 bases. The CDR3 totals 14 residues.

The gene calls are TRBV6-5 and TRBJ1-5; a possible D gene is TRBD1 (6 bases). The TCR originated in a male donor with rectosigmoid adenocarcinoma. The sample in question was PBMCs, obtained after low-dose radiotherapy plus immunotherapy. The CDR3 loop is CASSLWGANQPQHF. The CDR3 DNA sequence: TGTGCCAGCAGCTTATGGGGGGCAAATCAGCCCCAGCATTTT.